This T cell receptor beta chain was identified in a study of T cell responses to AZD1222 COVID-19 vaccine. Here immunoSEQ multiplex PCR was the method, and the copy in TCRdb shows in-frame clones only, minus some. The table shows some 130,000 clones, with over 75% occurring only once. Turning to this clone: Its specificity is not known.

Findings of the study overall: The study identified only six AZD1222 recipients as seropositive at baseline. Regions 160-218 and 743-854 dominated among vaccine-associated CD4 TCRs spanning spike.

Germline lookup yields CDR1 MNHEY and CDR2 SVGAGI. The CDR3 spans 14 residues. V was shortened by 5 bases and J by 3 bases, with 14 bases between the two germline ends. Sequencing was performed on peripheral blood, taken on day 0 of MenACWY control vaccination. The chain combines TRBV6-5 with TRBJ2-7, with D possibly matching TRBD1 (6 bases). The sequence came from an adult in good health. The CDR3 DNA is TGTGCCAGCAGTCGCAGACAGGTTAACTACGAGCAGTACTTC. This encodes CASSRRQVNYEQYF.